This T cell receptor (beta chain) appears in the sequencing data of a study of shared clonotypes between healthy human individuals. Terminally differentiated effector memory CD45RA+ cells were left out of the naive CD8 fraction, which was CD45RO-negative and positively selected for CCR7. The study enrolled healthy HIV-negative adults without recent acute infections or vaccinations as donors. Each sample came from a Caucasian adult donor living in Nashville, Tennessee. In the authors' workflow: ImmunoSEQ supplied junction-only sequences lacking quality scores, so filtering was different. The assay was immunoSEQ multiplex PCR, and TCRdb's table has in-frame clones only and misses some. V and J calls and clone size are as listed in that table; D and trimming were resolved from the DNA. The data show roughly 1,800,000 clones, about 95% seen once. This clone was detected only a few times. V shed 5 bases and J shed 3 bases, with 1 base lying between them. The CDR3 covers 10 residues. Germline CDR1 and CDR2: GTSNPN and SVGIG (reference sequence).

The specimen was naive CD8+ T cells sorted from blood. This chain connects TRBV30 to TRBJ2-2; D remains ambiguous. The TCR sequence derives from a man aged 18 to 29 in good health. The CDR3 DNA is TGTGCCTGGGACACCGGGGAGCTGTTTTTT. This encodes CAWDTGELFF. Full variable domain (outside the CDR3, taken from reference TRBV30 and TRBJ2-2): SQTIHQWPATLVQPVGSPLSLECTVEGTSNPNLYWYRQAAGRGLQLLFYSVGIGQISSEVPQNLSASRPQDRQFILSSKKLLLSDSGFYLCAWDTGELFFGEGSRLTVL.